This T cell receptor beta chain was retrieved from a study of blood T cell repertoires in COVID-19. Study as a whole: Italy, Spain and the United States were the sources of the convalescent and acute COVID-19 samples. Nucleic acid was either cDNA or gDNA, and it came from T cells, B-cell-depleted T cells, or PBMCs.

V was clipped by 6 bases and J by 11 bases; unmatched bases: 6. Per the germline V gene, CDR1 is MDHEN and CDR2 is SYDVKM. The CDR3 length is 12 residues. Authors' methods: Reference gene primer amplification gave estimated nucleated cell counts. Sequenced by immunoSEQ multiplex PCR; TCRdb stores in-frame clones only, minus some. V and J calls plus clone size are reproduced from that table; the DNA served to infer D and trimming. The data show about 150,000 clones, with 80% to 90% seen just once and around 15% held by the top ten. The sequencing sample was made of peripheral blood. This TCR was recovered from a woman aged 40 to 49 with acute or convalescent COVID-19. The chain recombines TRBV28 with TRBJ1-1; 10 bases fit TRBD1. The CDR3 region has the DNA TGTGCCAGCAGACCGGGACAGGGGATGGCTTTCTTT. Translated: CASRPGQGMAFF.